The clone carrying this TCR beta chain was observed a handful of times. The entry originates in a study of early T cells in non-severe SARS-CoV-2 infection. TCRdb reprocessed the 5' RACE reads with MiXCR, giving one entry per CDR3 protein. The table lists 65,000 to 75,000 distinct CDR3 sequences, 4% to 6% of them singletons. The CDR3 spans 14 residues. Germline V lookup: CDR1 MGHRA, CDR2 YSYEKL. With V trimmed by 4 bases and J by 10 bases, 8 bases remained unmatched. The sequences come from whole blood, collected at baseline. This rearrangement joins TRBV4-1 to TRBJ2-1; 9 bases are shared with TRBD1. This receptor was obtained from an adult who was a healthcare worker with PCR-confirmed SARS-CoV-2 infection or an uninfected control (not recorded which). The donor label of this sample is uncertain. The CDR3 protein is CASSPGQGLGEQFF. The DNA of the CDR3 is TGCGCCAGCAGCCCGGGACAGGGACTTGGGGAGCAGTTCTTC.